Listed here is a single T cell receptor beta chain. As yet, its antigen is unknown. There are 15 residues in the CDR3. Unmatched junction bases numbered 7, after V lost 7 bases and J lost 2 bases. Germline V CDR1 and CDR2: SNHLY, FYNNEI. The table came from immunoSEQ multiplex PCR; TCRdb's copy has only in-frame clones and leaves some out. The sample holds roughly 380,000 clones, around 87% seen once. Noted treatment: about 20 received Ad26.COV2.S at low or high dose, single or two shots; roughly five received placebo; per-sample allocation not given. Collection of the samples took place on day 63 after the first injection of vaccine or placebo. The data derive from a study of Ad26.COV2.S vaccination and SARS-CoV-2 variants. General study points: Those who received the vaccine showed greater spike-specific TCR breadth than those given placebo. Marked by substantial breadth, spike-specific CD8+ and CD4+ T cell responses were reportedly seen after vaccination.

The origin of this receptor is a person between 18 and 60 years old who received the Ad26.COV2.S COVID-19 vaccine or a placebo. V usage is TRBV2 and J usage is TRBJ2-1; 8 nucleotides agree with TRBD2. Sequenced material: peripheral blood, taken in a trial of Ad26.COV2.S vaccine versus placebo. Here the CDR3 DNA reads TGTGCCAGCATCTTCGGGGGGGTCACCTACAATGAGCAGTTCTTC. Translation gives CASIFGGVTYNEQFF.